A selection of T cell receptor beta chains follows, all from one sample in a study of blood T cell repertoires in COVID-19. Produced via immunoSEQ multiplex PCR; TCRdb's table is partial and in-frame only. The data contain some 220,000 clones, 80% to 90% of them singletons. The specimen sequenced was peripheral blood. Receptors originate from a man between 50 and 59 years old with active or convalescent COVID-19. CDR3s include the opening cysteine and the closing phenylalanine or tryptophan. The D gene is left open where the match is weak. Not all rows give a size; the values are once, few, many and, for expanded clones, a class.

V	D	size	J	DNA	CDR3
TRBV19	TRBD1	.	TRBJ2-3	TGTGCCAGTAGTAGGGACAGCCGGTTTGGGACAGGGGGCGCGGTAACAGATACGCAGTATTTT	CASSRDSRFGTGGAVTDTQYF
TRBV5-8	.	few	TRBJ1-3	TGTGCCAGCAGCTTGGGCAGTTTTTCCTCTGGAAACACCATATATTTT	CASSLGSFSSGNTIYF
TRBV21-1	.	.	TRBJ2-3	TGTGCCAGCAGCAAAGAGGGACAGGGGGGCCGCACAGATACGCAGTATTTT	CASSKEGQGGRTDTQYF
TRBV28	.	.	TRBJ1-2	TGTGCCAGCAGGGAGACTAGCCACCTCGAACCTCGATCCCTCCCTAACTATGGCTACACCTTC	CASRETSHLEPRSLPNYGYTF
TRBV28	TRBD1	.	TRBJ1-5	TGTGCCAGCAGTTCCACGACAGGGGGAGAGGATCAGCCCCAGCATTTT	CASSSTTGGEDQPQHF
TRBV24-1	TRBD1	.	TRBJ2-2	TGTGCCACCAGGACCGGGACAGCGAACACCGGGGAGCTGTTTTTT	CATRTGTANTGELFF
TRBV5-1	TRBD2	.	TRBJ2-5	TGCGCCAGCAGCTTGTTACTAGCGGCAGAGACCCAGTACTTC	CASSLLLAAETQYF
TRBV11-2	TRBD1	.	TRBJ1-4	TGTGCCAGCAGCCTCTTGGCGGGACAGGGGATTGAAAAACTGTTTTTT	CASSLLAGQGIEKLFF
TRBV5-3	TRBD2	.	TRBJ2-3	TGTGCCAGAAGCCGATCCCAGGGACTAGCGGGAGCCCGGGGGGAGTATTTT	CARSRSQGLAGARGEYF
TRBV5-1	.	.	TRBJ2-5	TGCGCCAGCAGCTTGACAGGTCAACTCTATGGAGAGACCCAGTACTTC	CASSLTGQLYGETQYF
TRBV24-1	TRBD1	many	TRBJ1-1	TGTGCCACCAGTGCTTCGACAGGGGGGAACACTGAAGCTTTCTTT	CATSASTGGNTEAFF
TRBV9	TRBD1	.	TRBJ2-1	TGTGCCAGCAGCGTCGAAGGGACAGGGTTCAATGAGCAGTTCTTC	CASSVEGTGFNEQFF
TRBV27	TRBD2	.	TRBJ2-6	TGTGCCAGCAGTTCCCGACTAGCGGGAGTAAACTCTGGGGCCAACGTCCTGACTTTC	CASSSRLAGVNSGANVLTF
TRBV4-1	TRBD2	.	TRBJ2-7	TGCGCCAGCAGCCCGATGTGGACTAGCGGGAGCGACGAGCAGTACTTC	CASSPMWTSGSDEQYF
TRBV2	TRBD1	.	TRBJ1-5	TGTGCCAGCAGTGATCGGACAGGGCGTCAGCCCCAGCATTTT	CASSDRTGRQPQHF
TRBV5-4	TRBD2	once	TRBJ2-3	TGTGCCAGCAGCTTGGCCACGGGGGGAGCCACAGATACGCAGTATTTT	CASSLATGGATDTQYF
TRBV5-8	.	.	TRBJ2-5	TGTGCCAGCAGCTTGTATGGGAGAGAGACCCAGTACTTC	CASSLYGRETQYF
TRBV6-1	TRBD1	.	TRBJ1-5	TGTGCCAGCAGTGATTCAGGGGGCGGTCAGCCCCAGCATTTT	CASSDSGGGQPQHF
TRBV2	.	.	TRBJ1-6	TGTGCCAGCAGTGAAGGAACAGGGTGGGCACCCCTCCACTTT	CASSEGTGWAPLHF
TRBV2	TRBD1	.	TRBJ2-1	TGTGCCAGCAGCGTGACAGGGGGCCATGACAATGAGCAGTTCTTC	CASSVTGGHDNEQFF
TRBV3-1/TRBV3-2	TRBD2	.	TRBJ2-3	TGTGCCAGCAGCCCTTGGGCGGGAGTTGGGGGCACAGATACGCAGTATTTT	CASSPWAGVGGTDTQYF
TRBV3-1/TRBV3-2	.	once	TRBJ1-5	TGTGCCAGCAGCCAGGGGGCCGGGTTACCCCAGCATTTT	CASSQGAGLPQHF
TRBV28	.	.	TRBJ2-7	TGTGCCAGCAGTTGTCTACCCCCTCCGGGGACCTACGAGCAGTACTTC	CASSCLPPPGTYEQYF
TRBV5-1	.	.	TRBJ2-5	TGCGCCAGCAGTCGCGGACTCCAAGAGACCCAGTACTTC	CASSRGLQETQYF
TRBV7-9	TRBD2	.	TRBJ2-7	TGTGCCAGCAGCTTAGGGTTAGCGGGTCCCTACGAGCAGTACTTC	CASSLGLAGPYEQYF
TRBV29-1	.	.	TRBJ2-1	TGCAGCGTTGTGGTCGGGAGATCCTACAATGAGCAGTTCTTC	CSVVVGRSYNEQFF
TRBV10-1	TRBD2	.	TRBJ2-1	TGCGCCAGCAGGAACCTTAAGCGGGGGGATAATGAGCAGTTCTTC	CASRNLKRGDNEQFF
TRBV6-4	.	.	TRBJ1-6	TGTGCCAGCAGTGGCTCCCCCAGGCCCCTCCACTTT	CASSGSPRPLHF
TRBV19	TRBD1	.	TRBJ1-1	TGTGCCAGTGGCGGGGGACAGGGGATGAGTGAAGCTTTCTTT	CASGGGQGMSEAFF
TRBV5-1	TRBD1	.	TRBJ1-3	TGCGCCAGCAGCTTGGTCCCGGGACAGGGGGAGGCTGGAAACACCATATATTTT	CASSLVPGQGEAGNTIYF
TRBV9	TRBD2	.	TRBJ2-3	TGTGCCAGCAGCGTAGCTACGACTAGCGAAGCTCTGGCCACAGATACGCAGTATTTT	CASSVATTSEALATDTQYF
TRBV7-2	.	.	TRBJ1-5	TGTGCCAGCAGCTCAAGGGCGGGGAATCAGCCCCAGCATTTT	CASSSRAGNQPQHF
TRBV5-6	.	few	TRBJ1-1	TGTGCCAGCAGCTTGAACCCCCAGGCCACTGAAGCTTTCTTT	CASSLNPQATEAFF
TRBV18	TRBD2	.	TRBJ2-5	TGTGCCAGCTCACGAACCGGGACTAGCGGGAGGTCCTGGGAGACCCAGTACTTC	CASSRTGTSGRSWETQYF
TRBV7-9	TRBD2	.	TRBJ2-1	TGTGCCAGCAGCTCTAGCGGGGGAGTTTGGGATGAGCAGTTCTTC	CASSSSGGVWDEQFF
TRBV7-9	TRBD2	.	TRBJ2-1	TGTGCCAGCAGCCCCCGACTAGCGGGGGGGATTTACAATGAGCAGTTCTTC	CASSPRLAGGIYNEQFF
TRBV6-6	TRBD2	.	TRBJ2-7	TGTGCCAGCAGTTATGGAGCGGGAGGCAGCTACGAGCAGTACTTC	CASSYGAGGSYEQYF
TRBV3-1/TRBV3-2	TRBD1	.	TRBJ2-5	TGTGCCAGCAGCCATGCACAGGGGCAAGAGACCCAGTACTTC	CASSHAQGQETQYF
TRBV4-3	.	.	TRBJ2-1	TGCGCCAGCAGCCAAGATTTCACTCCTACTGAGCAGTTCTTC	CASSQDFTPTEQFF
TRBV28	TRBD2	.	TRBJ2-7	TGTGCCAGCAGCCGGGGAGGGCCCGTTATCTCCTACGAGCAGTACTTC	CASSRGGPVISYEQYF
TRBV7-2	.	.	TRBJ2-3	TGTGCCAGCAGCCTCGGGGTGGCAGATACGCAGTATTTT	CASSLGVADTQYF
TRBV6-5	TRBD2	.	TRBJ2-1	TGTGCCAGCAGTTACGGAGGGAGTAGCGGGGCCAATGAGCAGTTCTTC	CASSYGGSSGANEQFF
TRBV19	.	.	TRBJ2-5	TGTGCCAGTAGTGTCACCGGGACATATCAAGAGACCCAGTACTTC	CASSVTGTYQETQYF
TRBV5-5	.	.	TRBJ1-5	TGTGCCAGCAGCTTGGGCAGCGATCAGCCCCAGCATTTT	CASSLGSDQPQHF
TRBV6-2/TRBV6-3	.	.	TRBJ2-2	TGTGCCAGCAGTTCTTGGGGGGGGCAAGAGGCCGGGGAGCTGTTTTTT	CASSSWGGQEAGELFF
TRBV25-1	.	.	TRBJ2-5	TGTGCCAGCAGTGAATACCAGAAGACCCAGTACTTC	CASSEYQKTQYF
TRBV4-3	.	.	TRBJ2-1	TGCGCCAGCAGCCAAGCGGGGTCCCTTTACAATGAGCAGTTCTTC	CASSQAGSLYNEQFF
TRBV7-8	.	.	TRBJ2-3	TGTGCCAGCAGCTTAGCGGGAGCGCTAGATACGCAGTATTTT	CASSLAGALDTQYF
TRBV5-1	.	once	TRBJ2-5	TGCGCCAGCAGCTTGGCTCAGGGGGCGGGAGAAGAGACCCAGTACTTC	CASSLAQGAGEETQYF
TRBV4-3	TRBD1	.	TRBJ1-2	TGCGCCAGCAGCGCCTCCGACACAGGGGGCCGTGGCTACACCTTC	CASSASDTGGRGYTF
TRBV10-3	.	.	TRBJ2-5	TGTGCCATCAGCCTACAGGGAACAGAGACCCAGTACTTC	CAISLQGTETQYF
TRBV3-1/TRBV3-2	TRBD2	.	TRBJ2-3	TGTGCCAGCAGCCAACCTCTAGCGGGGGGGCGAGGAAAAGATACGCAGTATTTT	CASSQPLAGGRGKDTQYF
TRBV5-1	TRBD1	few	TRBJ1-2	TGCGCCAGCAGCCAAAACCAGGGGGAAGGCTACGCCTTC	CASSQNQGEGYAF
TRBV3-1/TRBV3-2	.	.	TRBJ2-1	TGTGCCAGCAGCCTGCGGGGTAGCTCCTACAATGAGCAGTTCTTC	CASSLRGSSYNEQFF